A single sample gave rise to the 8 T cell receptor beta chains below, sequenced in a study of shared clonotypes between healthy human individuals. Profiling relied on immunoSEQ multiplex PCR, and the TCRdb table lists in-frame clones only, not all of them. The repertoire holds some 550,000 clones, 97% seen once, with roughly 0.05% in the top ten. What was sequenced was naive CD4+ T cells sorted from blood. Described subset: CD45RA+ positively selected. The receptors here all came from a woman in her 30s in good health.

The genes are TRBV30 and TRBJ1-2, with D uncertain. The germline CDR1 and CDR2 sequences are GTSNPN and SVGIG (reference sequence). Trimming cost V 2 bases and J 3 bases, with 7 bases left between them. The CDR3 loop spans 12 amino acids. The CDR3 reads CAWSYVDYGYTF. CDR3 nucleotides: TGTGCCTGGAGTTATGTAGACTATGGCTACACCTTC.

This clone was found once. The chain recombines TRBV6-5 with TRBJ2-7; no firm D call. The CDR3 has 12 amino acids. Germline lookup yields CDR1 MNHEY and CDR2 SVGAGI. The V gene lost 1 base and the J gene lost 5 bases, with 6 bases spanning the gap. The CDR3 sequence: CASSYYGDEQYF. In nucleotides, the CDR3 is TGTGCCAGCAGTTACTACGGAGACGAGCAGTACTTC.

The chain links TRBV19 to TRBJ2-1, with D unresolved. Per germline, CDR1 LNHDA and CDR2 SQIVND (reference sequence). The CDR3 totals 15 residues. V was shortened by 1 base and J by 4 bases, with 11 bases between the two germline ends. Here the CDR3 reads CASSIGSERYNEQFF. CDR3 sequence (DNA): TGTGCCAGTAGTATAGGGTCAGAAAGATACAATGAGCAGTTCTTC.

This clone was seen a few times. The genes are TRBV5-6 and TRBJ2-5, with D uncertain. The J call is uncertain, as TRBJ2-7 better fits the DNA end. The CDR3 totals 14 residues. The germline V gene encodes CDR1 SGHDT and CDR2 YYEEEE. The CDR3 region is CASSTKVRSYEQYF. CDR3 in DNA: TGTGCCAGCAGCACGAAGGTTCGCTCCTACGAGCAGTACTTC.

The chain recombines TRBV28 with TRBJ1-5; D possibly corresponds to TRBD1 (6 bases). Germline CDR1 and CDR2: MDHEN and SYDVKM. The CDR3 has 13 amino acids. V was pared by 10 bases and J by 5 bases, with 15 bases between. The CDR3 is CATRDKGDQPQHF. As DNA, the CDR3 is TGTGCCACCAGGGATAAGGGGGATCAGCCCCAGCATTTT.

The chain combines TRBV11-2 with TRBJ2-5; D perhaps matches TRBD2 (5 bases). The CDR3 runs to 13 residues. CDR1 is SGHAT and CDR2 is FQNNGV in the germline V gene. V was clipped by 5 bases and J by 2 bases, with 9 bases between them. The chain's CDR3 is CASSVGRQETQYF. The CDR3 DNA reads TGTGCCAGCAGCGTAGGGAGACAAGAGACCCAGTACTTC. The full variable domain, completed using reference TRBV11-2 and TRBJ2-5, is EAGVAQSPRYKIIEKRQSVAFWCNPISGHATLYWYQQILGQGPKLLIQFQNNGVVDDSQLPKDRFSAERLKGVDSTLKIQPAKLEDSAVYLCASSVGRQETQYFGPGTRLLVL.

DNA of the CDR3: TGTGCCAGCAGCGTAGGACGTCCCTCTGGAAACACCATATATTTT. This encodes CASSVGRPSGNTIYF. The V call is TRBV9, the J call TRBJ1-3, with D hard to call. The CDR3 spans 15 residues. Per germline, CDR1 SGDLS and CDR2 YYNGEE. V lost 0 bases, J lost 0 bases, and 7 bases lay in between.

V gene TRBV7-9 combines with J gene TRBJ1-2, with D possibly matching TRBD1 (6 bases). CDR3 size: 12 residues. The germline gives CDR1 SEHNR, CDR2 FQNEAQ (reference sequence). The V end was cut by 0 bases, the J end by 7 bases, with 6 bases between. CDR3 coding DNA: TGTGCCAGCAGCTTAGCACAGGGTGGCTACACCTTC. Residues: CASSLAQGGYTF.